Following are 30 T cell receptor beta chains from one sample sequenced in a study of T cell repertoires in aging, cancer and after chemotherapy. Peripheral blood genomic DNA, not sorted cells or RNA, was the template. Rearranged V-D-J TRB sequences were amplified with a mixed TRB-A/B primer pool. TCRdb reprocessed the multiplex PCR reads with MiXCR, giving one entry per CDR3 protein. The sample has approximately 12,000 distinct CDR3 sequences, roughly a quarter seen once; the top ten hold 2% to 3%. Specimen: blood. Source of these receptors: a human donor in good health.

A few counts support this clonotype. V and J are TRBV24-1 and TRBJ1-1; D is unclear. Germline CDR1 and CDR2: KGHDR and SFDVKD. With 5 bases removed from V and 1 base from J, the gap between germline ends came to 10 bases. The CDR3 sequence is 14 residues long. The CDR3 here is CATSAPGKNTEAFF. For the CDR3, the DNA is TGTGCCACCAGTGCCCCTGGAAAGAACACTGAAGCTTTCTTT.

The sample holds a few counts of this clonotype. The chain has TRBV28 and TRBJ2-6; a possible D gene is TRBD1 (6 bases). The CDR3 spans 18 residues. Per the germline V gene, CDR1 is MDHEN and CDR2 is SYDVKM. The ends were cut back, 5 bases at V and 0 bases at J, with 17 bases in the middle. In DNA, the CDR3 is TGTGCCAGCAGTCAAGCAGGGGCAGTGGACTCTGGGGCCAACGTCCTGACTTTC. It encodes CASSQAGAVDSGANVLTF.

As DNA, the CDR3 is TGCGCCAGCAGCTTGGTACCAGGCTATGGCTACACCTTC. Translated: CASSLVPGYGYTF. The chain combines TRBV5-1 with TRBJ1-2; D gene unclear. Trimming took off 0 bases at V and 4 bases at J, with 7 bases between the two ends. The CDR3 loop spans 13 amino acids. Per the germline V gene, CDR1 is SGHRS and CDR2 is YFSETQ.

The chain carries TRBV7-9 and TRBJ2-1; TRBD1 is a possible D gene (6 bases). Trimming shortened V by 5 bases and J by 6 bases, and 17 bases separated the two germline ends. The CDR3 extends over 15 amino acids. The germline V gene encodes CDR1 SEHNR and CDR2 FQNEAQ (reference sequence). CDR3 nucleotide sequence: TGTGCCAGCAGCGGCACCGGGACACTGGGCAATGAGCAGTTCTTC. Translated: CASSGTGTLGNEQFF.

This clonotype was seen a few times. V usage is TRBV6-2 or TRBV6-3 and J usage is TRBJ2-5; 7 bases map to TRBD2. Germline V CDR1 and CDR2: MNHEY, SVGEGT. The CDR3 consists of 13 residues. V shed 0 bases and J 6 bases; nucleotides not matched to a gene: 1. In DNA form, the CDR3 reads TGTGCCAGCAGTTACTCGACTAGCAAGACCCAGTACTTC. Amino acid sequence: CASSYSTSKTQYF.

The rearrangement joins TRBV7-3 to TRBJ1-1, with TRBD1 identical over 8 bases. This CDR3 has 19 residues. Trimming removed 1 base from V and 2 bases from J; junction bases left unmatched: 15. Germline V gives CDR1 SGHTA, CDR2 FQGTGA. CDR3 region: CASSLKVVQGEARNTEAFF. The CDR3 bases are TGTGCCAGCAGCTTAAAGGTTGTACAGGGGGAGGCCCGTAACACTGAAGCTTTCTTT.

This rearrangement joins TRBV20-1 to TRBJ1-1; D may be TRBD1 (5 bases). The V gene's germline CDR1 is DFQATT and CDR2 SNEGSKA (reference sequence). There are 14 residues in the CDR3. The ends were cut back, 2 bases at V and 6 bases at J, with 16 bases in the middle. CDR3 sequence reads: CSARLGPPGAEAFF. The CDR3 bases are TGCAGTGCTAGACTTGGACCGCCGGGGGCTGAAGCTTTCTTT.

This clonotype has just a few counts. The V call is TRBV6-1, the J call TRBJ1-1; D ambiguous. The germline V and J ends were trimmed by 7 bases and 7 bases, with 16 bases remaining between them. The CDR3 runs to 13 residues. Germline assignment: CDR1 MNHNS and CDR2 SASEGT. CDR3 sequence: CASTLDTAFEAFF. CDR3 nucleotide sequence: TGTGCCAGCACCCTAGATACAGCCTTTGAAGCTTTCTTT.

The chain couples TRBV5-1 to TRBJ2-7, with D uncertain. With 4 bases removed from V and 2 bases from J, the gap between germline ends came to 10 bases. Looked up from germline, CDR1 is SGHRS and CDR2 is YFSETQ. This CDR3 region has 13 residues. Here the CDR3 reads CASSRTAAYEQYF. The CDR3 DNA sequence: TGCGCCAGCAGCCGGACGGCCGCCTACGAGCAGTACTTC.

The CDR3 DNA is TGTGCCAGCAGCTCCGTTACCTTCCCCCTCCACTTT. This encodes CASSSVTFPLHF. This chain links TRBV28 with TRBJ1-6; no clear D. The CDR3 totals 12 residues. Trimming left V 6 bases short and J 13 bases short, with 13 bases between. Germline CDR1 is MDHEN and CDR2 is SYDVKM.

This clonotype turned up a few times. This chain links TRBV20-1 with TRBJ1-6, with TRBD1 as a possible D gene (5 bases). Trimming took off 6 bases at V and 0 bases at J, with 15 bases between the two ends. Germline-derived CDR1 and CDR2 are DFQATT and SNEGSKA (reference sequence). The CDR3 has 16 amino acids. The CDR3 here is CSAVTGSRSYNSPLHF. As DNA, the CDR3 is TGCAGTGCGGTCACAGGATCCCGCTCCTATAATTCACCCCTCCACTTT.

The rearrangement uses TRBV5-1 and TRBJ1-5; D might be TRBD1 (5 bases). CDR3 length: 15 amino acids. The germline V gene encodes CDR1 SGHRS and CDR2 YFSETQ. V was cut by 3 bases and J by 2 bases, with 12 bases left in between. The CDR3 protein is CASSWGGEGNQPQHF. Here the CDR3 DNA reads TGCGCCAGCAGCTGGGGGGGGGAGGGCAATCAGCCCCAGCATTTT.

This clonotype was seen a few times. DNA for the CDR3: TGTGCCACCAGCAGAGATCGAAGGGCTGGGGGACCCCAGCATTTT. This sequence encodes CATSRDRRAGGPQHF. This chain joins TRBV15 and TRBJ1-5, with D perhaps matching TRBD1 (5 bases). The CDR3 loop spans 15 amino acids. Trimming pared 0 bases from V and 10 bases from J, leaving 16 bases between. Germline assignment: CDR1 LNHNV and CDR2 YYDKDF (reference sequence).

The table lists this clonotype with a few counts. The CDR3 is CASSLVVGMGADTQYF. CDR3 nucleotide sequence: TGTGCCAGCAGCTTAGTCGTGGGGATGGGTGCAGATACGCAGTATTTT. The chain carries TRBV11-2 and TRBJ2-3; D is unclear. V lost 1 base and J 4 bases, leaving 15 bases between the germline ends. CDR3 length: 16 residues. In germline, CDR1 is SGHAT, CDR2 FQNNGV.

The chain couples TRBV10-3 to TRBJ2-6, with TRBD1 as a possible D gene (6 bases). This CDR3 region has 16 residues. Trimming pared 3 bases from V and 0 bases from J, leaving 9 bases between. Per germline, CDR1 ENHRY and CDR2 SYGVKD. CDR3 in amino acids: CAISDPDSSGANVLTF. CDR3 coding DNA: TGTGCCATCAGTGACCCGGACAGCTCTGGGGCCAACGTCCTGACTTTC.

This clonotype is deemed medium-sized. The V call is TRBV12-3 or TRBV12-4, the J call TRBJ2-7; no clear D. V lost 8 bases and J 1 base, leaving 12 bases between the germline ends. The CDR3 is 13 residues long. The CDR3 spells CASVRMGSYEQYF. CDR3 in DNA: TGTGCCAGCGTAAGGATGGGATCCTACGAGCAGTACTTC.

This rearrangement joins TRBV18 to TRBJ2-5; TRBD2 matches at 11 bases. V was clipped by 3 bases and J by 2 bases; unmatched bases: 5. This CDR3 is 16 amino acids long. Germline V lookup: CDR1 KGHSH, CDR2 LQKENI. The CDR3 bases are TGTGCCAGCTCACCTCTAGCGGGGGGCGATCAAGAGACCCAGTACTTC. The encoded protein is CASSPLAGGDQETQYF.

The V and J genes are TRBV24-1 and TRBJ1-6, with a possible D match to TRBD1 (5 bases). Germline CDR1 and CDR2: KGHDR and SFDVKD. CDR3 length: 16 residues. V was clipped by 2 bases and J by 7 bases, with 14 bases between them. CDR3 bases: TGTGCCACCAGTGATTCCCGAGCAGGGTGGAATTCACCCCTCCACTTT. Amino acid sequence: CATSDSRAGWNSPLHF.

This clonotype was observed a handful of times. The chain is built from TRBV5-6 and TRBJ1-1, with a possible D match to TRBD1 (5 bases). Trimming removed 2 bases at V and 0 bases at J, with 8 bases between. The CDR3 length is 14 residues. In germline, CDR1 is SGHDT, CDR2 YYEEEE. CDR3 DNA sequence: TGTGCCAGCAGCTTCTCAGGGCTGAACACTGAAGCTTTCTTT. This sequence encodes CASSFSGLNTEAFF.

This clonotype was seen a single time. J is TRBJ2-7 and V is TRBV6-2 or TRBV6-3, with 7 bases that match TRBD1. CDR1 is MNHEY, CDR2 SVGEGT, per germline. CDR3 size: 14 residues. The trim removed 4 bases at V and 2 bases at J, leaving 5 bases unmatched. The CDR3 here is CASSSGTEAYEQYV. The CDR3 region has the DNA TGTGCCAGCAGTTCCGGGACAGAAGCCTACGAGCAGTACGTC.

The V gene is TRBV7-3, the J gene TRBJ1-6; D ambiguous. The germline V gene encodes CDR1 SGHTA and CDR2 FQGTGA. This CDR3 spans 16 amino acids. V was clipped by 2 bases and J by 7 bases, with 15 bases between them. The chain's CDR3 is CASSLQPPTENSPLHF. The DNA for the CDR3 is TGTGCCAGCAGCTTACAGCCACCAACCGAAAATTCACCCCTCCACTTT. The full variable domain, rest sourced from reference TRBV7-3 and TRBJ1-6, is GAGVSQTPSNKVTEKGKYVELRCDPISGHTALYWYRQSLGQGPEFLIYFQGTGAADDSGLPNDRFFAVRPEGSVSTLKIQRTERGDSAVYLCASSLQPPTENSPLHFGNGTRLTVT.

In its sample, this clonotype was seen a few times. V and J are TRBV5-1 and TRBJ1-2; possible D gene TRBD1, 6 bases. Trimming stripped 3 bases from V and 0 bases from J, with 9 bases between. Germline V CDR1 and CDR2: SGHRS, YFSETQ. This CDR3 has 14 residues. The CDR3 protein is CASSWGQSNYGYTF. As DNA, the CDR3 is TGCGCCAGCAGCTGGGGACAATCTAACTATGGCTACACCTTC.

This clonotype was seen only once. A much bigger clone sits one base away, suggesting this may be a read error. The rearrangement uses TRBV10-3 and TRBJ2-7; 8 nucleotides match TRBD2. The length of the CDR3 is 17 residues. Germline V lookup: CDR1 ENHRY, CDR2 SYGVKD. The V segment lost 0 bases and the J segment 7 bases; nucleotides outside the gene matches: 14. The DNA of the CDR3 is TGTGCCATCAGTGAGTCTGATTCGGCTAGCGGGTATCAAGAGCAGTACTTC. Protein sequence: CAISESDSASGYQEQYF.

By sample share, this clonotype is medium-sized. CDR3 protein: CASSGLALNEQFF. CDR3 bases: TGCGCCAGCAGTGGGCTGGCCCTTAATGAGCAGTTCTTC. The chain employs TRBV10-1 and TRBJ2-1; D gene uncertain. V dropped 4 bases and J dropped 7 bases, with 11 bases sitting between them. The germline V gene has CDR1 WNHNN and CDR2 SYGVQD (reference sequence). The CDR3 length is 13 residues.

The gene calls are TRBV5-4 and TRBJ1-2; D is perhaps TRBD1 (5 bases). Trimming took off 4 bases at V and 5 bases at J, with 15 bases between the two ends. Germline CDR1 SGHNT, CDR2 YYREEE (reference sequence). This CDR3 spans 14 amino acids. The CDR3 bases are TGTGCCAGCAGCCCCTCTGGGCCAGGGTATGGCTACACCTTC. Translating gives CASSPSGPGYGYTF.

A remark on this clonotype: Possible read error: a much larger clone is one base away. The chain is built from TRBV19 and TRBJ2-7; 9 bases align to TRBD1. The CDR3 covers 15 residues. V shed 5 bases and J 3 bases; nucleotides not matched to a gene: 8. Germline CDR1 is LNHDA and CDR2 is SQIVND (reference sequence). The CDR3 DNA reads as TGTGCCAGTAGTGGACCCGGACAGGGGCGCTACGAGCAGTACTTC. Its translation is CASSGPGQGRYEQYF.

J is TRBJ2-5 and V is TRBV10-3; D gene ambiguous. The CDR3 extends over 14 amino acids. Germline V gives CDR1 ENHRY, CDR2 SYGVKD. Trimming removed 3 bases at V and 5 bases at J, with 13 bases between. This CDR3 reads CAISDPRYGETQYF. CDR3 nucleotides: TGTGCCATCAGTGACCCCCGGTACGGGGAGACCCAGTACTTC.

V and J are TRBV15 and TRBJ2-1, with D uncertain. Germline CDR1 reads LNHNV; CDR2 reads YYDKDF (reference sequence). V was clipped by 1 base and J by 4 bases, with 14 bases between them. There are 16 residues in the CDR3. The DNA for the CDR3 is TGTGCCACCAGCAGAGTAGGCCCACCAAAATACAATGAGCAGTTCTTC. It yields the protein CATSRVGPPKYNEQFF.

The rearrangement joins TRBV7-9 to TRBJ1-1; TRBD1 is a possible D gene (5 bases). V dropped 1 base and J dropped 5 bases, with 8 bases sitting between them. CDR1 and CDR2 (germline): SEHNR, FQNEAQ (reference sequence). The CDR3 is 13 residues long. CDR3 sequence reads: CASSLGSGTEAFF. In nucleotides, the CDR3 is TGTGCCAGCAGCTTAGGGTCAGGGACTGAAGCTTTCTTT.

This clonotype was seen a handful of times. V is TRBV12-3 or TRBV12-4 and J is TRBJ1-2, with D tentatively TRBD1 (5 bases). This CDR3 is built from 14 residues. V was trimmed by 5 bases and J by 3 bases, leaving 13 bases between them. The CDR3 DNA reads TGTGCCAGCAGTCTGGGGGGGGATTACTATGGCTACACCTTC. Its protein product is CASSLGGDYYGYTF.